The sequence of this T cell receptor beta chain was determined in a study of T cell responses to AZD1222 COVID-19 vaccine. Concerning this clone: The antigen is not known.

Study-level findings and limits: Sampling that yielded the repertoires occurred only after the peak T cell response. Once two AZD1222 doses were given, Spike-specific TCR breadth and depth went up.

Data came from immunoSEQ multiplex PCR; TCRdb stores just in-frame clones and leaves some out. This sample has about 78,000 clones, with around 90% found just once. V dropped 5 bases and J dropped 3 bases, with 14 bases sitting between them. The CDR3 contains 15 residues. From germline, CDR1 is SGHTA and CDR2 FQGNSA. The clonotype was recovered from an adult in good health. Sample: peripheral blood, taken on day 0 of MenACWY control vaccination. The J gene is TRBJ1-3, the V gene TRBV7-2; D gene unclear. The CDR3 loop reads CASSPLTGYGNTIYF. CDR3 coding DNA: TGTGCCAGCAGCCCTCTTACCGGGTATGGAAACACCATATATTTT.